This T cell receptor beta chain was identified in a study of blood T cell repertoires in COVID-19. About the research overall: Sources were T cells, B-cell-depleted T cells, or PBMCs; the material itself was cDNA or gDNA.

Only one count was recorded for this clone. In the source study's methods: Estimation of nucleated cell counts relied on the amplification of reference gene primers. Method: immunoSEQ multiplex PCR; TCRdb's copy keeps in-frame clones and lacks some. The DNA was the basis for D and trimming; V, J and clone size are from that table. This sample has about 110,000 clones, with 80% to 90% found just once. Between the trimmed V and J ends, which lost 2 bases and 4 bases, there was a span of 2 bases. There are 12 residues in the CDR3. Germline V lookup: CDR1 MNHEY, CDR2 SVGAGI. The source is a human donor in a cohort sampled during active COVID-19. The sequenced sample consisted of peripheral blood. The V and J genes are TRBV6-5 and TRBJ2-2; D is uncertain. This CDR3 reads CASSYLTGELFF. The CDR3 DNA reads as TGTGCCAGCAGTTACCTCACCGGGGAGCTGTTTTTT.